The 32 T cell receptor beta chains listed next were all sequenced from one sample in a study of monozygotic twins with inflammatory bowel disease. TCRdb re-called the 5' RACE reads; one entry per CDR3 protein, DNA not given. This table holds 93,000 or so distinct CDR3 sequences. Sample: blood. The receptors were sampled from a human donor with ulcerative colitis or Crohn's disease, or a healthy co-twin of an affected twin (not recorded which).

This chain uses TRBV7-2 with TRBJ2-5; TCRdb's assignment of TRBD1 cannot be checked, as there is no DNA. Germline assignment: CDR1 SGHTA and CDR2 FQGNSA. The CDR3 is made up of 14 amino acids. The CDR3 loop is CASSRGQGMQTQYF.

Here the CDR3 reads CASSLDGGGTKNIQYF. This sequence joins TRBV5-4 and TRBJ2-4; TCRdb calls TRBD1, which cannot be checked without DNA. This CDR3 spans 16 amino acids. The V gene's germline CDR1 is SGHNT and CDR2 YYREEE (reference sequence).

V and J are TRBV11-2 and TRBJ1-6; TCRdb designates TRBD1, a call that cannot be tested without DNA. From germline, CDR1 is SGHAT and CDR2 FQNNGV. The CDR3 length is 15 residues. The chain's CDR3 is CASSPTDRLNSPLHF.

The J gene is TRBJ2-5, the V gene TRBV7-2; TCRdb selects TRBD2, and the lack of DNA leaves this call unchecked. The CDR3 extends over 16 amino acids. In germline, CDR1 is SGHTA, CDR2 FQGNSA. CDR3 residues: CASSLTSGRTRETQYF.

The chain is built from TRBV6-5 and TRBJ1-5. The length of the CDR3 is 15 residues. Germline lookup yields CDR1 MNHEY and CDR2 SVGAGI. CDR3 sequence: CASSYTSGNGQPQHF.

The chain is built from TRBV19 and TRBJ2-7; TCRdb lists TRBD1, though no DNA is available to test this call. The CDR3 is made up of 15 amino acids. CDR1 and CDR2 (germline): LNHDA, SQIVND (reference sequence). The CDR3 sequence: CASRRTGGFVGEQYF. Filled out from reference TRBV19 and TRBJ2-7, the complete variable domain reads DGGITQSPKYLFRKEGQNVTLSCEQNLNHDAMYWYRQDPGQGLRLIYYSQIVNDFQKGDIAEGYSVSREKKESFPLTVTSAQKNPTAFYLCASRRTGGFVGEQYFGPGTRLTVT.

The rearrangement links TRBV7-2 to TRBJ1-6. The CDR3 has 15 residues. Germline values: CDR1 SGHTA, CDR2 FQGNSA. The chain's CDR3 is CASSLAHGRNSPLHF.

The chain joins TRBV5-8 to TRBJ2-5; TCRdb's assignment of TRBD2 cannot be checked, as there is no DNA. The CDR3 spans 14 residues. CDR1 and CDR2 (germline): SGHTS, YDEGEE. The CDR3: CASSLGGNQETQYF.

The chain carries TRBV6-6 and TRBJ2-7; without DNA, the TCRdb call of TRBD1 cannot be checked. The CDR3 extends over 13 amino acids. The germline CDR1 and CDR2 sequences are MNHNY and SVGAGI (reference sequence). This CDR3 reads CASSYSNGGEQYF.

J is TRBJ2-1 and V is TRBV9; TCRdb's D call, TRBD1, is unchecked because there is no DNA. Germline V gene sequence: CDR1 SGDLS, CDR2 YYNGEE. The CDR3 is made up of 16 amino acids. The CDR3: CASSVAVGTGDNEQFF.

Here the CDR3 reads CASSYSAGPYGYTF. The chain combines TRBV6-5 with TRBJ1-2. Germline V gives CDR1 MNHEY, CDR2 SVGAGI. The CDR3 runs to 14 residues.

V and J are TRBV5-1 and TRBJ2-1; no DNA is available, so the TRBD2 call from TCRdb remains unchecked. CDR3 length: 15 amino acids. CDR1 is SGHRS, CDR2 YFSETQ, per germline. CDR3 in amino acids: CASSLVGPVSNEQFF.

The chain links TRBV19 to TRBJ2-3; TCRdb's assignment of TRBD1 cannot be checked, as there is no DNA. The CDR3 consists of 19 residues. In germline, CDR1 is LNHDA, CDR2 SQIVND (reference sequence). The CDR3 region is CASSISPPTGGNFADTQYF.

The chain uses TRBV20-1 and TRBJ2-4; TCRdb names TRBD2, which stays unverified in the absence of DNA. The CDR3 is 14 amino acids. The germline V gene encodes CDR1 DFQATT and CDR2 SNEGSKA (reference sequence). CDR3 protein: CSATPSGYQNIQYF.

CDR3 amino acids: CASSLTSIPRTDTQYF. The chain couples TRBV13 to TRBJ2-3; the TCRdb call, TRBD2, lacks DNA for checking. Germline V gives CDR1 PRHDT, CDR2 FYEKMQ (reference sequence). The CDR3 contains 16 residues. Full variable domain (missing parts from reference TRBV13 and TRBJ2-3): AAGVIQSPRHLIKEKRETATLKCYPIPRHDTVYWYQQGPGQDPQFLISFYEKMQSDKGSIPDRFSAQQFSDYHSELNMSSLELGDSALYFCASSLTSIPRTDTQYFGPGTRLTVL.

CDR3 residues: CASSETSGETYNEQFF. V gene TRBV19 combines with J gene TRBJ2-1; the TCRdb D gene call, TRBD2, has no DNA to confirm it. CDR1 is LNHDA and CDR2 is SQIVND in the germline V gene (reference sequence). The CDR3 runs 16 residues. Full variable domain (outside the CDR3, taken from reference TRBV19 and TRBJ2-1): DGGITQSPKYLFRKEGQNVTLSCEQNLNHDAMYWYRQDPGQGLRLIYYSQIVNDFQKGDIAEGYSVSREKKESFPLTVTSAQKNPTAFYLCASSETSGETYNEQFFGPGTRLTVL.

The J gene is TRBJ2-3, the V gene TRBV7-2; there is no DNA to check the TCRdb D call of TRBD2. CDR1 and CDR2 from the germline V gene are SGHTA and FQGNSA. The CDR3 contains 15 residues. CDR3 in amino acids: CASSSSGRSTDTQYF.

V is TRBV18 and J is TRBJ1-1. The germline V gene has CDR1 KGHSH and CDR2 LQKENI. The CDR3 covers 14 residues. CDR3 residues: CASSPTIRNTEAFF.

This chain links TRBV27 with TRBJ1-3. Germline V gives CDR1 MNHEY, CDR2 SMNVEV (reference sequence). This CDR3 comprises 15 residues. The CDR3 sequence is CASSLSGRSGNTIYF.

This rearrangement joins TRBV7-2 to TRBJ2-5; TCRdb lists TRBD1, though no DNA is available to test this call. CDR3 size: 14 residues. CDR1 SGHTA and CDR2 FQGNSA come from the germline V gene. CDR3 sequence reads: CASSLAAGKETQYF.

J is TRBJ2-1 and V is TRBV29-1. Looked up from germline, CDR1 is SQVTM and CDR2 is ANQGSEA. The CDR3 runs 12 residues. This CDR3 reads CSVEVAGNEQFF.

CDR3 sequence reads: CASTPSGGGSYNEQFF. V gene TRBV5-1 combines with J gene TRBJ2-1. Germline CDR1 reads SGHRS; CDR2 reads YFSETQ. The CDR3 covers 16 residues.

The CDR3 spells CSASPTSGSTEQFF. V is TRBV20-1 and J is TRBJ2-1; lacking DNA, the TRBD2 call made by TCRdb goes unchecked. Germline V gives CDR1 DFQATT, CDR2 SNEGSKA (reference sequence). The CDR3 spans 14 residues.

The chain joins TRBV5-1 to TRBJ2-7; TCRdb returns TRBD1, unconfirmable since there is no DNA. The CDR3 loop spans 13 amino acids. Germline V gene lookup returns CDR1 SGHRS and CDR2 YFSETQ. The CDR3 loop is CASSLTGVPEQYF.

This sequence joins TRBV3-1 and TRBJ1-1. CDR3 length equals 15 residues. Germline V gene data show CDR1 as LGHDT and CDR2 as YNNKEL (reference sequence). CDR3 region: CASSQDGLGGTEAFF.

This chain joins TRBV7-9 and TRBJ2-7; TCRdb's D gene call, TRBD2, goes unchecked for lack of DNA. Per germline, CDR1 SEHNR and CDR2 FQNEAQ (reference sequence). The CDR3 runs 17 residues. The CDR3 loop reads CASRDGTSGSKLYEQYF.

This rearrangement joins TRBV4-3 to TRBJ1-2. Germline-derived CDR1 and CDR2 are LGHNA and YSLEER. This CDR3 is 13 amino acids long. CDR3 protein: CASSQVYSSVYTF.

This chain connects TRBV11-1 to TRBJ1-4. This CDR3 spans 19 amino acids. CDR1 SGHAT and CDR2 FQDESV come from the germline V gene (reference sequence). CDR3 sequence reads: CASSLVMAYDGVINEKLFF.

This chain uses TRBV20-1 with TRBJ2-4; TCRdb picks TRBD2, but there is no DNA to check that call. Germline CDR1 reads DFQATT; CDR2 reads SNEGSKA (reference sequence). CDR3 length: 17 residues. This chain's CDR3 is CSAPRLAGALAKNIQYF.

V and J are TRBV18 and TRBJ1-3. The CDR3 is 12 amino acids. Germline V gene sequence: CDR1 KGHSH, CDR2 LQKENI. This chain's CDR3 is CASSWDSRTIYF.

The chain combines TRBV7-2 with TRBJ1-2; checking the TCRdb D call of TRBD1 is not possible without DNA. Looked up from germline, CDR1 is SGHTA and CDR2 is FQGNSA. CDR3 length: 15 residues. CDR3 loop: CASSGHRGRVYGYTF.

J is TRBJ2-3 and V is TRBV7-9; TCRdb outputs TRBD2, but without DNA this stays unchecked. Germline CDR1 and CDR2: SEHNR and FQNEAQ (reference sequence). The CDR3 consists of 16 residues. CDR3 region: CASTPRRGRGGDTQYF.